This TCR beta chain was identified in a study of blood T cell repertoires in COVID-19. In the study overall: Samples came from the United States, Italy and Spain, spanning acute and convalescent COVID-19.

Across 20 to 25 US areas, participants ranged in age from 18 to 89 years. In the original processing: Amplification of reference gene primers was used by the study to estimate nucleated cell counts. Some clones are missing from TCRdb's copy, which holds only in-frame ones; the method was immunoSEQ multiplex PCR. For V, J and clone size, that table is used; D and trimming come from the DNA. Here the sample spans approximately 250,000 clones, around 90% being singletons. The CDR3 has 15 amino acids. Per the germline V gene, CDR1 is MNHEY and CDR2 is SMNVEV (reference sequence). J lost 4 bases, V lost 3 bases, and 8 bases had no gene match.

The chain joins TRBV27 to TRBJ1-2, with 7 bases lining up with TRBD1. Sequencing used PBMCs or T cells enriched from blood (not recorded which). This receptor was taken from a woman aged 30 to 39 with acute COVID-19. The CDR3: CASSLAGTAGYGYTF. The CDR3 DNA reads as TGTGCCAGCAGTTTGGCCGGGACAGCTGGCTATGGCTACACCTTC.